This T cell receptor beta chain was sequenced during a study of CD8+ T cells in alopecia areata. Overall study context: Female roughly 7-11-week-old C3H/HeJ recipients received skin from approximately 6-12-month-old C3H/HeJ graft donors with spontaneous alopecia. Study-level points and caveats: The study found TCR sharing across patients less clear than in mice, possibly for HLA reasons.

Researchers sorted pooled cutaneous lymph node cells on the basis of CD4, CD8alpha, NKG2D, NKG2ACE and other markers. Reverse transcription of extracted RNA yielded cDNA, which provided the sequencing template. Assay used: immunoSEQ multiplex PCR; TCRdb lists only in-frame clones, some missing. The sample is made up of roughly 260,000 clones, none counted only once. Germline values: CDR1 NSHNY, CDR2 SYGAGN. CDR3 length: 12 residues. Concerning this clone itself: The antigen remains unidentified. Any gene name here is a mouse gene name. The read halts 4 residues ahead of the CDR3 end, with the missing end drawn from the germline J gene.

This clonotype was sampled from a C3H/HeJ mouse with alopecia areata. MHC haplotype here: H2-k. Sequencing was performed on CD4+ T cells sorted from a lymph node. V usage is TRBV13-1 and J usage is TRBJ1-1; 7 nucleotides match TRBD1. CDR3: CASSVTGKEVFF. The covered CDR3 bases are TGTGCCAGCAGTGTGACAGGGAAA.